This TCR beta chain was identified in a study of T cell responses to AZD1222 COVID-19 vaccine. The wider study: Timing groups of about 4 and about 12 weeks for second doses were pooled. The study, taken as a whole, reports: Donor demographics were predominantly white British with a female majority; clonal diversity may be underestimated. Seropositive status at baseline applied to only 5 to 7 AZD1222 recipients. The study sampled repertoires only after the peak T cell response.

To note about this clone: No antigen is known for it.

Trimming took 0 bases from V and 4 from J, leaving 9 bases between them. This CDR3 comprises 15 residues. The germline CDR1 and CDR2 sequences are ENHRY and SYGVKD. Libraries were prepared by immunoSEQ multiplex PCR; TCRdb keeps only in-frame clonotypes and omits some of them. The table records 150,000 to 200,000 clones, less than 95% of them present only once. V gene TRBV10-3 combines with J gene TRBJ2-2, with D unresolved. The TCR originated in an adult in good health. Source: peripheral blood, taken on day 0 of AZD1222 vaccination. The CDR3 DNA is TGTGCCATCAGTGAGTCGAGTCGAAGCACCGGGGAGCTGTTTTTT. Translating gives CAISESSRSTGELFF.